Each of the 9 T cell receptor beta chains below was sequenced from the same sample in a study of glioma-infiltrating T cells after dendritic cell vaccination. Time point of the sample: after dendritic cell vaccination, including at tumor progression/relapse. Some clones are missing from TCRdb's copy, which holds only in-frame ones; the method was immunoSEQ multiplex PCR. Of around 100,000 clones detected, roughly four fifths appear once; the ten largest clones hold 6.8%. The sample was blood, taken after dendritic cell vaccination. Receptors originate from a human donor with glioblastoma.

The count of this clone is one. The chain links TRBV5-1 to TRBJ2-1; 7 bases match TRBD1. The germline CDR1 and CDR2 sequences are SGHRS and YFSETQ. V was clipped by 4 bases and J by 7 bases; unmatched bases: 5. The CDR3 length is 13 residues. The CDR3 nucleotides read TGCGCCAGCAGCCCCGGGACAGAGAATGAGCAGTTCTTC. Translation: CASSPGTENEQFF.

This chain joins TRBV7-6 and TRBJ2-2; TRBD2 aligns across 9 bases. The CDR3 length is 16 residues. Germline assignment: CDR1 SGHVS and CDR2 FNYEAQ. Losses at the gene ends were 3 bases for V and 4 bases for J; bases not matched to a gene: 6. CDR3 DNA: TGTGCCAGCAGCTTGTATAGCGGGGGAAGCACCGGGGAGCTGTTTTTT. Protein: CASSLYSGGSTGELFF.

This chain joins TRBV6-5 and TRBJ1-5; D unresolved. V lost 2 bases and J lost 5, with 13 bases in between. This CDR3 contains 15 residues. Germline V gene lookup returns CDR1 MNHEY and CDR2 SVGAGI. Written as DNA, the CDR3 is TGTGCCAGCAGTTACAATAGTGACTCCTATCAGCCCCAGCATTTT. This codes for CASSYNSDSYQPQHF.

This chain joins TRBV29-1 and TRBJ1-1; TRBD1 matches 12 bases. The V gene's germline CDR1 is SQVTM and CDR2 ANQGSEA. Germline trimming cut 3 bases from V and 0 bases from J; bases unmatched to any gene: 5. The CDR3 is 16 residues long. CDR3 amino acids: CSVDGDRGLLNTEAFF. In DNA form, the CDR3 reads TGCAGCGTTGATGGGGACAGGGGGCTCTTGAACACTGAAGCTTTCTTT. Full variable domain (rest looked up from reference TRBV29-1 and TRBJ1-1): SAVISQKPSRDICQRGTSLTIQCQVDSQVTMMFWYRQQPGQSLTLIATANQGSEATYESGFVIDKFPISRPNLTFSTLTVSNMSPEDSSIYLCSVDGDRGLLNTEAFFGQGTRLTVV.

The chain combines TRBV4-3 with TRBJ2-1; D unresolved. The CDR3 loop spans 14 amino acids. Germline CDR1 LGHNA, CDR2 YSLEER. V was cut by 1 base and J by 10 bases, with 14 bases left in between. CDR3 residues: CASSQVKNRVEQFF. CDR3 bases: TGCGCCAGCAGCCAAGTCAAAAACCGGGTAGAGCAGTTCTTC.

This chain connects TRBV19 to TRBJ1-1, with TRBD1 identical over 9 bases. J gave up 11 bases and V 4 bases, and 5 bases lay outside the gene matches. Germline assignment: CDR1 LNHDA and CDR2 SQIVND (reference sequence). This CDR3 region has 12 residues. CDR3: CASSTRDRVAFF. CDR3 nucleotides: TGTGCCAGTAGTACCCGGGACAGGGTTGCTTTCTTT.

The rearrangement uses TRBV19 and TRBJ1-2, with 9 bases identical to TRBD1. The V gene end was trimmed by 9 bases and the J gene end by 7 bases; junction bases not matched to a gene: 9. This CDR3 has 13 amino acids. Per germline, CDR1 LNHDA and CDR2 SQIVND (reference sequence). CDR3 loop: CASQRDRVGGYTF. CDR3 bases: TGTGCCAGCCAACGGGACAGGGTTGGTGGCTACACCTTC.

This chain joins TRBV6-5 and TRBJ1-2; weak D call: TRBD1 (5 bases). Trimming took 3 bases from V and 2 from J, leaving 10 bases between them. Per the germline V gene, CDR1 is MNHEY and CDR2 is SVGAGI. CDR3 length: 14 amino acids. CDR3 protein: CASSYGHLNYGYTF. Written as DNA, the CDR3 is TGTGCCAGCAGTTATGGACACCTGAACTATGGCTACACCTTC.

This chain uses TRBV5-4 with TRBJ2-1; D perhaps matches TRBD2 (5 bases). This CDR3 has 15 residues. Germline V gene sequence: CDR1 SGHNT, CDR2 YYREEE (reference sequence). V was trimmed by 4 bases and J by 7 bases, leaving 18 bases between them. The CDR3 is CASSLDYEAENEQFF. The CDR3, as DNA: TGTGCCAGCAGCCTTGACTACGAGGCAGAAAATGAGCAGTTCTTC.